A single sample gave rise to the 19 T cell receptor beta chains below, sequenced in a study of T cells in Graves' hyperthyroidism and ophthalmopathy. TCR beta CDR3 regions were amplified from RNA transcripts. The TCR CDR3 was amplified in a first-round RT-PCR using the HTBI primer set. TCRdb independently ran MiXCR on the multiplex PCR reads; one entry per CDR3 protein. Here the sample spans hundreds of thousands of distinct CDR3 sequences, roughly 40% being singletons. What was sequenced was blood. The receptors originated from a man younger than 35 with Graves' hyperthyroidism.

The V gene is TRBV29-1, the J gene TRBJ2-7; TRBD2 agrees at 9 bases. This CDR3 has 12 residues. The germline gives CDR1 SQVTM, CDR2 ANQGSEA. Trimming removed 8 bases from V and 3 bases from J; junction bases left unmatched: 5. The CDR3 reads CSLGLADYEQYF. CDR3 bases: TGCAGCTTGGGACTAGCCGACTACGAGCAGTACTTC.

The chain is built from TRBV9 and TRBJ1-6, with 7 bases that match TRBD1. V shed 4 bases, J shed 11 bases, and the junction held 12 bases outside the gene matches. The CDR3 runs 15 residues. Germline V gene sequence: CDR1 SGDLS, CDR2 YYNGEE. CDR3 protein: CASSLGQVEGPPLHF. For the CDR3, the DNA is TGTGCCAGCAGCCTTGGACAGGTGGAAGGGCCACCCCTCCACTTT.

This clonotype was found many times. V is TRBV29-1 and J is TRBJ2-2; D gene ambiguous. This CDR3 spans 13 amino acids. V lost 3 bases to trimming and J lost 1 base, with 6 bases between them. The germline V gene has CDR1 SQVTM and CDR2 ANQGSEA. In DNA form, the CDR3 reads TGCAGCGTTGAGTTGGAGAACACCGGGGAGCTGTTTTTT. Translated: CSVELENTGELFF.

DNA for the CDR3: TGCAGCGTTGAAATGGGGGACACAGATACGCAGTATTTT. The encoded protein is CSVEMGDTDTQYF. The chain combines TRBV29-1 with TRBJ2-3; D tentatively reads TRBD1 or TRBD2 (5 bases each). The CDR3 loop spans 13 amino acids. Germline V gene sequence: CDR1 SQVTM, CDR2 ANQGSEA. V was pared by 2 bases and J by 2 bases, with 8 bases between.

This clonotype was observed a single time. The rearrangement links TRBV10-3 to TRBJ2-2; TRBD1 agrees at 10 bases. Germline CDR1 reads ENHRY; CDR2 reads SYGVKD. The CDR3 sequence is 13 residues long. The V gene end was trimmed by 10 bases and the J gene end by 6 bases; junction bases not matched to a gene: 5. The CDR3 region is CASDGQGAGELFF. CDR3 DNA: TGTGCCAGCGACGGACAGGGGGCCGGGGAGCTGTTTTTT.

This clonotype occurred many times. This chain links TRBV12-3 or TRBV12-4 with TRBJ1-5; TRBD1 is a possible D gene (5 bases). Trimming took 4 bases from V and 2 from J, leaving 6 bases between them. This CDR3 spans 13 amino acids. CDR3 amino acids: CASSWDGNQPQHF. The CDR3 coding sequence is TGTGCCAGCAGTTGGGACGGCAATCAGCCCCAGCATTTT.

The gene calls are TRBV19 and TRBJ2-6; a weak D match, TRBD2 (5 bases). Trimming removed 7 bases at V and 0 bases at J, with 16 bases between. This CDR3 is built from 17 residues. Germline-derived CDR1 and CDR2 are LNHDA and SQIVND (reference sequence). The CDR3 sequence is CASMRVLSHSGANVLTF. DNA for the CDR3: TGTGCCAGTATGCGGGTTCTTTCCCACTCTGGGGCCAACGTCCTGACTTTC. Together with reference TRBV19 and TRBJ2-6, the CDR3 gives the full variable domain: DGGITQSPKYLFRKEGQNVTLSCEQNLNHDAMYWYRQDPGQGLRLIYYSQIVNDFQKGDIAEGYSVSREKKESFPLTVTSAQKNPTAFYLCASMRVLSHSGANVLTFGAGSRLTVL.

The chain employs TRBV5-1 and TRBJ2-7, with D possibly called TRBD1 or TRBD2 (5 bases each). The CDR3 is made up of 15 amino acids. Trimming left V 4 bases short and J 6 bases short, with 20 bases between. Germline CDR1 SGHRS, CDR2 YFSETQ. This chain's CDR3 is CASSARDRRMAEQYF. The DNA for the CDR3 is TGCGCCAGCAGCGCCCGGGACCGGAGGATGGCCGAGCAGTACTTC.

About this clonotype: A read error may explain this, as a much larger clone is one base away. The CDR3 loop is CASSRPGVSTEAFF. The CDR3 DNA is TGTGCCAGCAGTAGGCCTGGGGTATCCACTGAAGCTTTCTTT. This rearrangement joins TRBV25-1 to TRBJ1-1; no clear D. Trimming took 5 bases from V and 4 from J, leaving 14 bases between them. The CDR3 runs 14 residues. Looked up from germline, CDR1 is MGHDK and CDR2 is SYGVNS.

This clonotype was counted ten times or more. The genes are TRBV25-1 and TRBJ1-3; no clear D. Between the trimmed V and J ends, which lost 8 bases and 6 bases, there was a span of 8 bases. Germline V gene data show CDR1 as MGHDK and CDR2 as SYGVNS. This CDR3 spans 11 amino acids. CDR3 in DNA: TGTGCCAGCCGCCTATCAAACACCATATATTTT. Protein: CASRLSNTIYF.

The sample holds a few counts of this clonotype. The DNA of the CDR3 is TGTGCCAGCAGCTTTACAGTTCCCCCGATTGATCCCGGGGAGCTGTTTTTT. Translating it yields CASSFTVPPIDPGELFF. The rearrangement links TRBV7-6 to TRBJ2-2, with D uncertain. There are 17 residues in the CDR3. Trimming removed 3 bases at V and 6 bases at J, with 20 bases between. Germline V gene sequence: CDR1 SGHVS, CDR2 FNYEAQ.

Only a few counts were recorded for this clonotype. J is TRBJ2-5 and V is TRBV11-2; D is unclear. The CDR3 spans 13 residues. The V and J ends lost 3 bases and 4 bases respectively, with 9 bases between them. Germline V lookup: CDR1 SGHAT, CDR2 FQNNGV. CDR3 in DNA: TGTGCCAGCAGCTTCCCGATGGGAGAGACCCAGTACTTC. Its protein product is CASSFPMGETQYF. The full variable domain, its missing parts supplied by reference TRBV11-2 and TRBJ2-5, is EAGVAQSPRYKIIEKRQSVAFWCNPISGHATLYWYQQILGQGPKLLIQFQNNGVVDDSQLPKDRFSAERLKGVDSTLKIQPAKLEDSAVYLCASSFPMGETQYFGPGTRLLVL.

The rearrangement links TRBV7-2 to TRBJ2-2; D unresolved. The germline CDR1 and CDR2 sequences are SGHTA and FQGNSA. This CDR3 spans 15 amino acids. V was trimmed by 4 bases and J by 7 bases, leaving 16 bases between them. The chain's CDR3 is CASSYERVIDGELFF. CDR3 in DNA: TGTGCCAGCAGCTATGAAAGGGTAATCGACGGGGAGCTGTTTTTT. Filled out from reference TRBV7-2 and TRBJ2-2, the complete variable domain reads GAGVSQSPSNKVTEKGKDVELRCDPISGHTALYWYRQSLGQGLEFLIYFQGNSAPDKSGLPSDRFSAERTGGSVSTLTIQRTQQEDSAVYLCASSYERVIDGELFFGEGSRLTVL.

The chain combines TRBV7-9 with TRBJ1-3, with D possibly being TRBD1 (5 bases). The V gene lost 1 base and the J gene lost 2 bases, with 9 bases spanning the gap. The germline gives CDR1 SEHNR, CDR2 FQNEAQ (reference sequence). The CDR3 sequence is 15 residues long. The CDR3 sequence is CASSLVQGTGNTIYF. In nucleotides, the CDR3 is TGTGCCAGCAGCTTAGTTCAGGGTACTGGAAACACCATATATTTT.

To note about this clonotype: Mismatch with germline at one junction end may stem from a read error. The rearrangement uses TRBV6-1 and TRBJ2-2, with a weak D call TRBD2 (6 bases). Germline-derived CDR1 and CDR2 are MNHNS and SASEGT. This CDR3 contains 16 residues. The CDR3 nucleotides read TGTGCCATCAGTGAAGCGGGCGTGGGGAACACCGGGGAGCTGTTTTTT. Translation gives CAISEAGVGNTGELFF.

This chain joins TRBV25-1 and TRBJ1-2, with 7 positions matching TRBD1. The V gene's germline CDR1 is MGHDK and CDR2 SYGVNS. The trim removed 6 bases at V and 3 bases at J, leaving 10 bases unmatched. The CDR3 runs to 15 residues. Here the CDR3 reads CASSVALGQHYGYTF. In DNA, the CDR3 is TGTGCCAGCAGCGTTGCCTTGGGACAGCACTATGGCTACACCTTC.

This clonotype was detected a few times. The chain recombines TRBV7-9 with TRBJ2-7; D assignment may be TRBD1 or TRBD2 (5 bases each). This CDR3 region has 12 residues. Germline CDR1 reads SEHNR; CDR2 reads FQNEAQ (reference sequence). Trimming shortened V by 8 bases and J by 5 bases, and 13 bases separated the two germline ends. The chain's CDR3 is CASSVRDHEQYF. DNA of the CDR3: TGTGCCAGCTCCGTCAGGGACCACGAGCAGTACTTC. The variable domain in full, completed from reference TRBV7-9 and TRBJ2-7, reads DTGVSQNPRHKITKRGQNVTFRCDPISEHNRLYWYRQTLGQGPEFLTYFQNEAQLEKSRLLSDRFSAERPKGSFSTLEIQRTEQGDSAMYLCASSVRDHEQYFGPGTRLTVT.

This sequence joins TRBV27 and TRBJ1-1; TRBD1 matches at 9 bases. The CDR3 runs 12 residues. Germline V gives CDR1 MNHEY, CDR2 SMNVEV (reference sequence). J was trimmed by 10 bases and V by 6 bases; bases with no gene match: 6. CDR3 in amino acids: CASSYTGGRAFF. The CDR3 coding sequence is TGTGCCAGCAGCTATACAGGGGGCCGAGCTTTCTTT.

V is TRBV13 and J is TRBJ2-7; D is perhaps TRBD2 (6 bases). V was cut by 2 bases and J by 5 bases, with 16 bases left in between. This CDR3 region has 15 residues. The germline gives CDR1 PRHDT, CDR2 FYEKMQ (reference sequence). The CDR3 coding sequence is TGTGCCAGCAGCTTAAGCCCGACTAGTTCCCACGAGCAGTACTTC. Translating gives CASSLSPTSSHEQYF.